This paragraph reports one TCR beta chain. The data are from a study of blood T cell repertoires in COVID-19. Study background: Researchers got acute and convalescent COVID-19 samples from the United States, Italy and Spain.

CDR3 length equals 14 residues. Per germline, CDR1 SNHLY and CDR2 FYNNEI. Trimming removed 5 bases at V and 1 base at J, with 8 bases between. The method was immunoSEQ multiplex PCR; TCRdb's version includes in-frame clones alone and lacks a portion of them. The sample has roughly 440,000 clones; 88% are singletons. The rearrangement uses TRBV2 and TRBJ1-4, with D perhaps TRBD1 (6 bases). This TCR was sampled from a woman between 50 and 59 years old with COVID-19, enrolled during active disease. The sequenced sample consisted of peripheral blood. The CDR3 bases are TGTGCCAGCAGTTACAGGGAAACTAATGAAAAACTGTTTTTT. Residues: CASSYRETNEKLFF.